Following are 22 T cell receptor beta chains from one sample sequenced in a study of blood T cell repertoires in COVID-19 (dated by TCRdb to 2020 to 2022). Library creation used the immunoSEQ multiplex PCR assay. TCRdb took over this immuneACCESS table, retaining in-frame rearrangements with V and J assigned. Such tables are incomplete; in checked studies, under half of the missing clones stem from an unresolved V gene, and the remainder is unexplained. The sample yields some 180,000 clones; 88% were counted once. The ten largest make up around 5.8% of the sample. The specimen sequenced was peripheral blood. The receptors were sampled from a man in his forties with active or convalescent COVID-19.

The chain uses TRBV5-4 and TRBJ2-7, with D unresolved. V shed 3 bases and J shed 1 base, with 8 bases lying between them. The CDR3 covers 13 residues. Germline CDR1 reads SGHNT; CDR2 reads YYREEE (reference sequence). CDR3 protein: CASSSPPSYEQYF. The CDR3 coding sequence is TGTGCCAGCAGCTCCCCCCCTTCCTACGAGCAGTACTTC.

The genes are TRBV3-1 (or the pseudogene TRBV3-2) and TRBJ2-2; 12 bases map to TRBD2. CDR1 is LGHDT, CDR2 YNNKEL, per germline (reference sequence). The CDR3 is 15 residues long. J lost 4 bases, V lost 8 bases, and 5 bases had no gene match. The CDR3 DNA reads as TGTGCCAGCTGTACTAGCGGGAGGACCACCGGGGAGCTGTTTTTT. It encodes CASCTSGRTTGELFF.

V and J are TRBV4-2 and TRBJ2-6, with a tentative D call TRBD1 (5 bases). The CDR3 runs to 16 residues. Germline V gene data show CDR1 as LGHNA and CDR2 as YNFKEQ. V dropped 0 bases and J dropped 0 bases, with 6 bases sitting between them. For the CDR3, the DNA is TGTGCCAGCAGCCAAGATGACAGCTCTGGGGCCAACGTCCTGACTTTC. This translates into CASSQDDSSGANVLTF.

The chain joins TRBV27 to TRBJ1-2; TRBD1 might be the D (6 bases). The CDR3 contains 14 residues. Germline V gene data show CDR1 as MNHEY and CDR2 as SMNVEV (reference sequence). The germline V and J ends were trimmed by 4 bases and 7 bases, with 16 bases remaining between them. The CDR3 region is CASSSAGAGVGYTF. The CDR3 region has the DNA TGTGCCAGCAGTTCCGCGGGGGCGGGGGTTGGCTACACCTTC.

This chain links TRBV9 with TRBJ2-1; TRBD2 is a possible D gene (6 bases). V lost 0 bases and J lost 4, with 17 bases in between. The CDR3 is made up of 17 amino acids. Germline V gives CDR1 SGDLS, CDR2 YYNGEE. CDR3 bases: TGTGCCAGCAGCGTAGGACGGGGGTTTAGGATATACAATGAGCAGTTCTTC. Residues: CASSVGRGFRIYNEQFF.

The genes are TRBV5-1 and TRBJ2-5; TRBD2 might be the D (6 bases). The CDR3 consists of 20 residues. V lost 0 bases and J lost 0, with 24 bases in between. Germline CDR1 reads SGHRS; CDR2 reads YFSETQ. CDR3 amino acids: CASSLGWAGRRPLYQETQYF. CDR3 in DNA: TGCGCCAGCAGCTTGGGGTGGGCGGGGCGGCGTCCCTTGTACCAAGAGACCCAGTACTTC. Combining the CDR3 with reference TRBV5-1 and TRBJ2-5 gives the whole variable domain KAGVTQTPRYLIKTRGQQVTLSCSPISGHRSVSWYQQTPGQGLQFLFEYFSETQRNKGNFPGRFSGRQFSNSRSEMNVSTLELGDSALYLCASSLGWAGRRPLYQETQYFGPGTRLLVL.

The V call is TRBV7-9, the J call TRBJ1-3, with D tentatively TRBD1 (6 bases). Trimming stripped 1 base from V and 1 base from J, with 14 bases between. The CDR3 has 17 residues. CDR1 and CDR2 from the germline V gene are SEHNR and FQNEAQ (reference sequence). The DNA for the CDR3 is TGTGCCAGCAGCTTAGAAACGGGGGGCCCTTCTGGAAACACCATATATTTT. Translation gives CASSLETGGPSGNTIYF.

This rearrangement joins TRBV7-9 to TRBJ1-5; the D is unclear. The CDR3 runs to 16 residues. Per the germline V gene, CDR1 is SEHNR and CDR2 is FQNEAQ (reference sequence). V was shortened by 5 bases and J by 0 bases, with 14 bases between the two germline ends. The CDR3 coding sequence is TGTGCCAGCAGCCATCTTGGCGGGGATAGCAATCAGCCCCAGCATTTT. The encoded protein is CASSHLGGDSNQPQHF.

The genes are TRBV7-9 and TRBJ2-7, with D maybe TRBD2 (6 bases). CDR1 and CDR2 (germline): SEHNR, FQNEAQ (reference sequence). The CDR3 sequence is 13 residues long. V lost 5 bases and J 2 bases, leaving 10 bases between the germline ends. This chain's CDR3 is CASSLGSPYEQYF. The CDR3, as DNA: TGTGCCAGCAGCCTCGGGAGCCCCTACGAGCAGTACTTC.

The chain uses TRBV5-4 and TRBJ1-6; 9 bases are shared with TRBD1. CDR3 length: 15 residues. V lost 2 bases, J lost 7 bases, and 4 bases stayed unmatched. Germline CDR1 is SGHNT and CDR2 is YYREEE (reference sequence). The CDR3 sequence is CASSLQGALNSPLHF. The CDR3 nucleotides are TGTGCCAGCAGCTTACAGGGGGCCCTGAATTCACCCCTCCACTTT.

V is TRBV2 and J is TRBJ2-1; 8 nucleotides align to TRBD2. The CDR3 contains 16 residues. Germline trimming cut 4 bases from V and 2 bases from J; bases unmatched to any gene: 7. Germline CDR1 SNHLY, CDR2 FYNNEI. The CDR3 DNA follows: TGTGCCAGCAGTGGTAGGAGCGGGAGTCCCTACAATGAGCAGTTCTTC. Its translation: CASSGRSGSPYNEQFF.

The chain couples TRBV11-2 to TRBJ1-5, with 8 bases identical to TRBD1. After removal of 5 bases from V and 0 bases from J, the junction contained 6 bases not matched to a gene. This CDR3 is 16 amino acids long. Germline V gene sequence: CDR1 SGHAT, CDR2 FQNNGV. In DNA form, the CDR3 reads TGTGCCAGCAGCCCAGGACAGGGCCATAGCAATCAGCCCCAGCATTTT. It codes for CASSPGQGHSNQPQHF.

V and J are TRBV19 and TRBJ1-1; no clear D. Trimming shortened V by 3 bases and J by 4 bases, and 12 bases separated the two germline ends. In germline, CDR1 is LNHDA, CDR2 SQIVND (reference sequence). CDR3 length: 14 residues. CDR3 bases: TGTGCCAGTAGTATCCGGGTAATGAGCACTGAAGCTTTCTTT. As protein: CASSIRVMSTEAFF.

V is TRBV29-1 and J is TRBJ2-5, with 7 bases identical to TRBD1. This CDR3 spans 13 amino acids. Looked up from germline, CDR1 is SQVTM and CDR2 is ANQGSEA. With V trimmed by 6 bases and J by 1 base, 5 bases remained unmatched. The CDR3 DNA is TGCAGCGTGATGACAGGGCGCCAAGAGACCCAGTACTTC. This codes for CSVMTGRQETQYF. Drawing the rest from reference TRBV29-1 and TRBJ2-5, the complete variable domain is SAVISQKPSRDICQRGTSLTIQCQVDSQVTMMFWYRQQPGQSLTLIATANQGSEATYESGFVIDKFPISRPNLTFSTLTVSNMSPEDSSIYLCSVMTGRQETQYFGPGTRLLVL.

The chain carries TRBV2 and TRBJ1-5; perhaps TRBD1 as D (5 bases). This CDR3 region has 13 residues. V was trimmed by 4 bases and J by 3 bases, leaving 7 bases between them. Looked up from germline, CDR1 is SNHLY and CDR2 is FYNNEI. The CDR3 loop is CASSGRDNQPQHF. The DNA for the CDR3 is TGTGCCAGCAGTGGCAGGGACAATCAGCCCCAGCATTTT. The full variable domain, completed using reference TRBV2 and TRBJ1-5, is EPEVTQTPSHQVTQMGQEVILRCVPISNHLYFYWYRQILGQKVEFLVSFYNNEISEKSEIFDDQFSVERPDGSNFTLKIRSTKLEDSAMYFCASSGRDNQPQHFGDGTRLSIL.

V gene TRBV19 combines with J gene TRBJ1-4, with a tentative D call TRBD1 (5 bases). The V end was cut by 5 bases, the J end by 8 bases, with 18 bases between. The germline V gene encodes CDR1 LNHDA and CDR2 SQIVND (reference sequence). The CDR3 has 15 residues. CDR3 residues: CASSPRQLQGEKLFF. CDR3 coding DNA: TGTGCCAGTAGTCCCCGACAGCTGCAGGGCGAAAAACTGTTTTTT.

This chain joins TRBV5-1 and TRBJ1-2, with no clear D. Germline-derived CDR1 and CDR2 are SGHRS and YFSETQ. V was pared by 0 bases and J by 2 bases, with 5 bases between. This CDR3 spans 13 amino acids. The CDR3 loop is CASSLGGNYGYTF. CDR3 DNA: TGCGCCAGCAGCTTGGGAGGGAACTATGGCTACACCTTC. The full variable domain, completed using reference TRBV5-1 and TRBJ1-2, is KAGVTQTPRYLIKTRGQQVTLSCSPISGHRSVSWYQQTPGQGLQFLFEYFSETQRNKGNFPGRFSGRQFSNSRSEMNVSTLELGDSALYLCASSLGGNYGYTFGSGTRLTVV.

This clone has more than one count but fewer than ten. The CDR3 DNA sequence: TGCAGCGGCTCTTCAGGGGGCGCCCAGACCCAGTACTTC. This codes for CSGSSGGAQTQYF. The chain recombines TRBV29-1 with TRBJ2-5; 8 bases are a match to TRBD1. V lost 7 bases and J lost 6; bases outside the gene matches: 10. CDR1 and CDR2 from the germline V gene are SQVTM and ANQGSEA. The length of the CDR3 is 13 residues. The entire variable domain, with the rest obtained from reference TRBV29-1 and TRBJ2-5, is as follows: SAVISQKPSRDICQRGTSLTIQCQVDSQVTMMFWYRQQPGQSLTLIATANQGSEATYESGFVIDKFPISRPNLTFSTLTVSNMSPEDSSIYLCSGSSGGAQTQYFGPGTRLLVL.

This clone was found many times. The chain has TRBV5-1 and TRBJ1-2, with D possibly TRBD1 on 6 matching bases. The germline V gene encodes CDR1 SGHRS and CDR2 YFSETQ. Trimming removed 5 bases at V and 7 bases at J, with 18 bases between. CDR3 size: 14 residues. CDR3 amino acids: CASSEGTIPSGYTF. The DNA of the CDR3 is TGCGCCAGCAGTGAAGGGACAATTCCGAGTGGCTACACCTTC.

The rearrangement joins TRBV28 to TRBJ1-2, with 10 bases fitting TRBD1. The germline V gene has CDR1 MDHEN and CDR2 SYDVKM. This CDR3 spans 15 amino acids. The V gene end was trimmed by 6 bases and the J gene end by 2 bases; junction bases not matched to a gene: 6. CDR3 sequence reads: CASSDGQGGNYGYTF. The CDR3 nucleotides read TGTGCCAGCAGCGACGGACAGGGGGGCAACTATGGCTACACCTTC.

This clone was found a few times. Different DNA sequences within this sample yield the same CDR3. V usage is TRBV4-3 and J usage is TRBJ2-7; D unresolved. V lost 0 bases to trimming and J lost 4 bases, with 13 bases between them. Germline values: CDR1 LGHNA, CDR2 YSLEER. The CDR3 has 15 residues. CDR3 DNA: TGCGCCAGCAGCCAAGACCCACTTGCTACGTACGAGCAGTACTTC. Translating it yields CASSQDPLATYEQYF.

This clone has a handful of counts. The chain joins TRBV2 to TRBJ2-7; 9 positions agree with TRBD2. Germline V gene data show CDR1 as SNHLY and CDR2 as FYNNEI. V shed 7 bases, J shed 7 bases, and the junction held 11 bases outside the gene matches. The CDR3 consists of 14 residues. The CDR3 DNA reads TGTGCCAGCATATATAGCGGGAGTTCGGGGGAGCAGTACTTC. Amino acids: CASIYSGSSGEQYF.